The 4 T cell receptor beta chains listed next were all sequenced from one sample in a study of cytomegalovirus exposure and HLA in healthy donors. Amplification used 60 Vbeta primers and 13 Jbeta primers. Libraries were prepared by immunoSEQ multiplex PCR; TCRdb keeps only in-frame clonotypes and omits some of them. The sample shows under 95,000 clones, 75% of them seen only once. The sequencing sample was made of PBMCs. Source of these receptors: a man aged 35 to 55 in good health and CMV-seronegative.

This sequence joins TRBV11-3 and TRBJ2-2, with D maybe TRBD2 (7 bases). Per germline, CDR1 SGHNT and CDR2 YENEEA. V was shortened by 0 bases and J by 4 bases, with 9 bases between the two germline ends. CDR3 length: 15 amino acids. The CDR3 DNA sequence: TGTGCCAGCAGCTTAGATGCGGGGGCCACCGGGGAGCTGTTTTTT. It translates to CASSLDAGATGELFF.

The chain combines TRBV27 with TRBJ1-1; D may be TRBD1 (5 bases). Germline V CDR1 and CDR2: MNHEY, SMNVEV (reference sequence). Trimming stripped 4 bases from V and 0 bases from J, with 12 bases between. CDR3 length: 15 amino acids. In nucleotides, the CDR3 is TGTGCCAGCAGTTCTGGGGCAGGAATGAACACTGAAGCTTTCTTT. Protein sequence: CASSSGAGMNTEAFF.

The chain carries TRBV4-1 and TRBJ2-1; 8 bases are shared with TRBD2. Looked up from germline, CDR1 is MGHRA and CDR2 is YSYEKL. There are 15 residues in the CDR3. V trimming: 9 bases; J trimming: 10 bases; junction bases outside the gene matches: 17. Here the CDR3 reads CASGNGGAGWGEQFF. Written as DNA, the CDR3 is TGCGCCAGTGGGAACGGGGGGGCTGGGTGGGGAGAGCAGTTCTTC.

CDR3 protein: CASSPRTELWNYGYTF. The CDR3 DNA follows: TGTGCCAGCAGTCCAAGGACAGAGCTATGGAACTATGGCTACACCTTC. The genes are TRBV28 and TRBJ1-2, with D perhaps TRBD1 (6 bases). CDR3 length equals 16 residues. Germline-derived CDR1 and CDR2 are MDHEN and SYDVKM. The V gene lost 5 bases and the J gene lost 2 bases, with 18 bases spanning the gap.